These T cell receptor beta chains were read from a single sample in a study of cytomegalovirus exposure and HLA in healthy donors. Sequencing used immunoSEQ multiplex PCR; TCRdb keeps in-frame clones, though not all of them. This sample has some 190,000 clones, with around nine tenths found just once. Sequenced sample: PBMCs. The receptors derive from a young man in good health and CMV-seropositive. Both conserved end residues are part of each CDR3. The D gene is left open where the match is weak. Clone size is given for some rows only: seen once, a few or many times, or a class if the clone is expanded.

DNA	CDR3	V	D	J	length	size
TGTGCCAGCAGCCAAGATCAGGCCCCCATCTACGAGCAGTACTTC	CASSQDQAPIYEQYF	TRBV14	-	TRBJ2-7	15	once
TGTGCCAGCACCTCGGGAGGGATCCCGAGCTCCTACAATGAGCAGTTCTTC	CASTSGGIPSSYNEQFF	TRBV2	TRBD2	TRBJ2-1	17	-
TGCAGCGTTCAAGACAGTGGGGCCAACGTCCTGACTTTC	CSVQDSGANVLTF	TRBV29-1	-	TRBJ2-6	13	-
TGTGCCAGCAGTTTTTGGGACCGACAAGAAAAACTGTTTTTT	CASSFWDRQEKLFF	TRBV28	-	TRBJ1-4	14	-
TGTGCCAGCAGTTTACTCCTGGACCGAGGAAACACCATATATTTT	CASSLLLDRGNTIYF	TRBV28	-	TRBJ1-3	15	-
TGTGCCAGCAGTCAAAAGGACACAGAGCAGTACTTC	CASSQKDTEQYF	TRBV25-1	-	TRBJ2-7	12	once
TGCGCCAGCAGCCAAGAGAGGGGATCGTATGCCTACGAGCAGTACTTC	CASSQERGSYAYEQYF	TRBV4-3	-	TRBJ2-7	16	-
TGTGCCAGCAGTGAAGGGGAGCGAGATACGCAGTATTTT	CASSEGERDTQYF	TRBV25-1	-	TRBJ2-3	13	-
TGTGCCAGCTCACCGGGGGTCAGGCAAGAGACCCAGTACTTC	CASSPGVRQETQYF	TRBV18	-	TRBJ2-5	14	-
TGTGCCAGTAACCTCGGACAGCATCAAGAGACCCAGTACTTC	CASNLGQHQETQYF	TRBV19	-	TRBJ2-5	14	-
TGTGCCAGCAGCTTAGGTGGCAGGGGGGAGACCCAGTACTTC	CASSLGGRGETQYF	TRBV11-1	TRBD1	TRBJ2-5	14	-
TGTGCCAGCAGCTTGTGGGGCAGCTACGAGCAGTACTTC	CASSLWGSYEQYF	TRBV5-6	-	TRBJ2-7	13	-
TGTGCCAGCCGGGACATCCCCTACGAGCAGTACTTC	CASRDIPYEQYF	TRBV2	-	TRBJ2-7	12	-
TGCGCCAGCAGCTTGGGAGTACCGGATACGCAGTATTTT	CASSLGVPDTQYF	TRBV5-1	-	TRBJ2-3	13	-
TGTGCCAGCAGCTTAAGGTGGCCCCGAGGGGTCGGGGAGCTGTTTTTT	CASSLRWPRGVGELFF	TRBV13	-	TRBJ2-2	16	-
TGTGCCATCAGTGAGGCTAGCGGTTACTACGAGCAGTACTTC	CAISEASGYYEQYF	TRBV10-3	TRBD2	TRBJ2-7	14	-
TGCAGTGCAGACAGGGAGACTGAAGCTTTCTTT	CSADRETEAFF	TRBV20-1	TRBD1	TRBJ1-1	11	-
TGTGCCAGCAGTTCCCCTCCCGGGGGAGGGCGCACTGAAGCTTTCTTT	CASSSPPGGGRTEAFF	TRBV28	-	TRBJ1-1	16	-
TGTGCCAGCAGCGCCGCGGACAGGGTAGGCGGTGAAAAACTGTTTTTT	CASSAADRVGGEKLFF	TRBV9	TRBD1	TRBJ1-4	16	once
TGTGCCAGCCAACTAGCCAGGAGGTTGATCGGGGAGCTGTTTTTT	CASQLARRLIGELFF	TRBV6-5	-	TRBJ2-2	15	-
TGTGCCAGCAGCTTAGAGGGTCAGAGAGTCAATCAGCCCCAGCATTTT	CASSLEGQRVNQPQHF	TRBV7-6	-	TRBJ1-5	16	-
TGTGCCAGCAGCCCAGACAGAAACTCCCACTACGAGCAGTACTTC	CASSPDRNSHYEQYF	TRBV7-2	-	TRBJ2-7	15	-
TGCGCCAGCAGCTTGGTGGGACCCCCCACAGATACGCAGTATTTT	CASSLVGPPTDTQYF	TRBV5-1	-	TRBJ2-3	15	-
TGTGCCAGCAGCTTGACGACAGGGAGCACTGAAGCTTTCTTT	CASSLTTGSTEAFF	TRBV11-2	TRBD1	TRBJ1-1	14	-
TGCAGCGTTGAAGATTGGGGGACGGGATCGAATACGCAGTATTTT	CSVEDWGTGSNTQYF	TRBV29-1	-	TRBJ2-3	15	few
TGCGCCAGCAGCCTTGGACAGGGTAGCACCGGGGAGCTGTTTTTT	CASSLGQGSTGELFF	TRBV4-3	TRBD1	TRBJ2-2	15	-
TGTGCCAGCAGCTCCGTGGGTGAGCCAGGGGGCGACGAGCAGTACTTC	CASSSVGEPGGDEQYF	TRBV7-3	TRBD1	TRBJ2-7	16	-
TGTGCCAGCAGTGACGACAGGGGATTCGGTGGCTACACCTTC	CASSDDRGFGGYTF	TRBV2	TRBD1	TRBJ1-2	14	-
TGCGCCAGCAGCTTGGAGGGGTTGGCAGGGAGTCTTCAGCCCCAGCATTTT	CASSLEGLAGSLQPQHF	TRBV5-1	-	TRBJ1-5	17	-
TGTGCCAGCAGCTTGACTCGACTCGGCGAGCAGTACTTC	CASSLTRLGEQYF	TRBV5-6	-	TRBJ2-7	13	-
TGCGCCAGCAGCCCAACAGGGGTAAATCAGCCCCAGCATTTT	CASSPTGVNQPQHF	TRBV5-1	TRBD1	TRBJ1-5	14	-
TGTGCCAGCAGCCCCACCGGGCAGGGGGCGTTTTCCTACGAGCAGTACTTC	CASSPTGQGAFSYEQYF	TRBV7-6	TRBD1	TRBJ2-7	17	-
TGTGCCAGCAGCGGCTACGAGCAGTACTTC	CASSGYEQYF	TRBV7-2	-	TRBJ2-7	10	many
TGTGCCAGCACCGACTTGACAGCTCCCTATGGCTACACCTTC	CASTDLTAPYGYTF	TRBV2	-	TRBJ1-2	14	-
TGTGCCAGCAGATCCGGACAGGGAAAGGGCTACACCTTC	CASRSGQGKGYTF	TRBV6-5	TRBD1	TRBJ1-2	13	-
TGTGCCAGCAGCTTAGGGGGTCAGGAGCCCCAGCATTTT	CASSLGGQEPQHF	TRBV7-2	-	TRBJ1-5	13	-
TGCAGCGTTGCTGGGACTAGCGGGGGCACCGGCACAGATACGCAGTATTTT	CSVAGTSGGTGTDTQYF	TRBV29-1	TRBD2	TRBJ2-3	17	-
TGCAGCGTCTTCAGCGGGAGTAGTCCCTACGAGCAGTACTTC	CSVFSGSSPYEQYF	TRBV29-1	TRBD2	TRBJ2-7	14	few
TGTGCCAGCAGCTTGGGGACAGGGGGCGCGGACGAGCAGTACTTC	CASSLGTGGADEQYF	TRBV11-3	TRBD1	TRBJ2-7	15	-
TGTGCCAGTAGTACGGGGCCTAATCGGGACTATGGCTACACCTTC	CASSTGPNRDYGYTF	TRBV19	-	TRBJ1-2	15	-
TGTGCCAGCAGCGCAATACAGGGTGGGGACACTGAAGCTTTCTTT	CASSAIQGGDTEAFF	TRBV9	-	TRBJ1-1	15	-
TGTGCCAGCTCACAACTGGACAGTCCAAACACTGAAGCTTTCTTT	CASSQLDSPNTEAFF	TRBV18	-	TRBJ1-1	15	-
TGCGCCAGCAGCTTACTAGCGGGGGAACGCACAGATACGCAGTATTTT	CASSLLAGERTDTQYF	TRBV5-1	TRBD2	TRBJ2-3	16	-
TGTGCCAGCCTAGAAGCGGGTAACACTGAAGCTTTCTTT	CASLEAGNTEAFF	TRBV6-5	-	TRBJ1-1	13	-
TGTGCCAGCAGTTTAATATCGGGGGCCCATACGCAGTATTTT	CASSLISGAHTQYF	TRBV28	-	TRBJ2-3	14	-
TGTGCCAGCAGCCCCCGGGACAGGGGGGCCTACAATGAGCAGTTCTTC	CASSPRDRGAYNEQFF	TRBV11-1	TRBD1	TRBJ2-1	16	once
TGCGCCAGCAGTTTGGGACTAGCGGGGGGGCTGGATACGCAGTATTTT	CASSLGLAGGLDTQYF	TRBV4-1	TRBD2	TRBJ2-3	16	-
TGTGCCAGCAGTGAGGGGACGAACGTCAATGAGCAGTTCTTC	CASSEGTNVNEQFF	TRBV6-1	-	TRBJ2-1	14	-
TGCGCCAGCAGCTTAGTAGTACCCAAAGAGACCCAGTACTTC	CASSLVVPKETQYF	TRBV5-1	-	TRBJ2-5	14	-
TGTGCCAGCACCACTAGTCAAAATTCACCCCTCCACTTT	CASTTSQNSPLHF	TRBV11-3	-	TRBJ1-6	13	few
TGTGCCAGTAGTATCCCCGGGGATGGGAGACACACTGAAGCTTTCTTT	CASSIPGDGRHTEAFF	TRBV19	-	TRBJ1-1	16	-
TGTGCCAGCAGTTTCCAGGGCAGCAACACTGAAGCTTTCTTT	CASSFQGSNTEAFF	TRBV6-1	-	TRBJ1-1	14	-
TGTGCCAGCAGCCTAAGGGCTGGGGACTCACCCCTCCACTTT	CASSLRAGDSPLHF	TRBV27	-	TRBJ1-6	14	-
TGCGCCAGCAGCCCGACACCCCGGGCCACAGGGGGCGAGCAGTACTTC	CASSPTPRATGGEQYF	TRBV4-3	TRBD1	TRBJ2-7	16	once
TGTGCCACCAGCTCTGGGGCTTCAGATACGCAGTATTTT	CATSSGASDTQYF	TRBV25-1	-	TRBJ2-3	13	-
TGTGCCACCAGCAGACCACCGGGACTAGCTGGCTACGAGCAGTACTTC	CATSRPPGLAGYEQYF	TRBV15	TRBD2	TRBJ2-7	16	few
TGTGCCAGCAGTAGGCTCGAGCATCCTAAGTACTTC	CASSRLEHPKYF	TRBV28	-	TRBJ2-7	12	-
TGTGCCAGTAGTATACCCAATCAGCCCCAGCATTTT	CASSIPNQPQHF	TRBV19	-	TRBJ1-5	12	-
TGTGCCAGCAGCTTAAGTAGCACCTACAATGAGCAGTTCTTC	CASSLSSTYNEQFF	TRBV7-2	-	TRBJ2-1	14	-
TGTGCCAGCAGAGCCAGGGAGAACACCGGGGAGCTGTTTTTT	CASRARENTGELFF	TRBV27	-	TRBJ2-2	14	-